This section outlines one TCR beta chain sequence together with its context. This specimen belongs to a study of blood T cell repertoires in COVID-19. After removal of 3 bases from V and 6 bases from J, the junction contained 5 bases not matched to a gene. The CDR3 is 13 residues long. Germline V CDR1 and CDR2: KGHSH, LQKENI. The repertoire was sequenced with immunoSEQ multiplex PCR; TCRdb's copy has only in-frame clones and lacks some. The sample contains approximately 160,000 clones, approximately 79% of which appear only once. This chain links TRBV18 with TRBJ2-7; 7 nucleotides align to TRBD1. This receptor was taken from a man aged 50 to 60 who had recovered from COVID-19. The sequencing sample was made of PBMCs or T cells enriched from blood (not recorded which). The CDR3 DNA reads TGTGCCAGCTCACCTAGGGGGCAGGGCGAGCAGTACTTC. Its protein is CASSPRGQGEQYF.